What follows are 2 T cell receptor beta chains derived from one specimen sequenced in a study of identical twins. TCRdb ran MiXCR on the 5' RACE reads and lists one entry per CDR3 protein. This sample has around 960,000 distinct CDR3 sequences, with 12% found just once. This sample was also put to use in a study of yellow fever vaccine responses in identical twins.

The sample was PBMCs. These receptors all stem from a woman aged 18-29 years in good health.

There are a few counts of this clonotype. The chain joins TRBV20-1 to TRBJ1-2; 7 nucleotides match TRBD1. Trimming at V came to 2 bases and at J to 2 bases, leaving 8 bases not matched to a gene. In germline, CDR1 is DFQATT, CDR2 SNEGSKA (reference sequence). There are 15 residues in the CDR3. DNA of the CDR3: TGCAGTGCTAGAAGTGCAGGGGGTGTAAACTATGGCTACACCTTC. This sequence encodes CSARSAGGVNYGYTF.

This clonotype appeared once. The gene calls are TRBV6-5 and TRBJ2-6; weak D call: TRBD1 (5 bases). The CDR3 totals 16 residues. CDR1 is MNHEY and CDR2 is SVGAGI in the germline V gene. Trimming took 0 bases from V and 0 from J, leaving 6 bases between them. CDR3 protein: CASSYSGDSGANVLTF. The CDR3 bases are TGTGCCAGCAGTTACTCAGGGGACTCTGGGGCCAACGTCCTGACTTTC.